This is a list of T cell receptor beta chains from one sample in a study of blood T cell repertoires in COVID-19. The method was immunoSEQ multiplex PCR; TCRdb's version includes in-frame clones alone and lacks a portion of them. Of about 440,000 clones in the sample, around 91% were seen once. Sequencing was performed on PBMCs or T cells enriched from blood (not recorded which). These receptors were obtained from a man aged 18 to 29 who had recovered from COVID-19. The CDR3 runs from the conserved cysteine through the conserved F or W. The D gene is left open where the match is weak. Where a row states a size, it is once, few, many or the class of an expanded clone; other rows omit it.

j_gene: TRBJ1-6; v_gene: TRBV10-3; abundance: .; d_gene: .; CDR3nt: TGTGCCATCAGTGAGTCACAGGCTAATTCACCCCTCCACTTT; CDR3aa: CAISESQANSPLHF
j_gene: TRBJ2-5; v_gene: TRBV19; abundance: .; d_gene: .; CDR3nt: TGTGCCAGTAGTATAGAGAGGAGAGAGACCCAGTACTTC; CDR3aa: CASSIERRETQYF
j_gene: TRBJ2-7; v_gene: TRBV11-2; abundance: .; d_gene: .; CDR3nt: TGTGCCAGCAGCTCGGAGGCCTTAGGAGCCGAGCAGTACTTC; CDR3aa: CASSSEALGAEQYF
j_gene: TRBJ2-3; v_gene: TRBV2; abundance: .; d_gene: .; CDR3nt: TGTGCCAGCAGTGAGGGGTTAGAGCGACGGAGGGGAGATACGCAGTATTTT; CDR3aa: CASSEGLERRRGDTQYF
j_gene: TRBJ1-1; v_gene: TRBV11-2; abundance: .; d_gene: .; CDR3nt: TGTGCCAGCAGCTCACTGACTGGAAGAGGCACTGAAGCTTTCTTT; CDR3aa: CASSSLTGRGTEAFF
j_gene: TRBJ1-2; v_gene: TRBV27; abundance: .; d_gene: .; CDR3nt: TGTGCCAGCAGTTTACATCCGCTACGGGCGGGAGGAGTTTACGATTACTATGGCTACACCTTC; CDR3aa: CASSLHPLRAGGVYDYYGYTF
j_gene: TRBJ1-1; v_gene: TRBV6-4; abundance: .; d_gene: .; CDR3nt: TGTGCCAGCAGTCAGGGGATGAACACTGAAGCTTTCTTT; CDR3aa: CASSQGMNTEAFF
j_gene: TRBJ2-1; v_gene: TRBV7-3; abundance: .; d_gene: .; CDR3nt: TGTGCCAGCAGCTTAAGTAGGGAGGTCAATGAGCAGTTCTTC; CDR3aa: CASSLSREVNEQFF
j_gene: TRBJ1-1; v_gene: TRBV6-2/TRBV6-3; abundance: few; d_gene: .; CDR3nt: TGTGCCAGCAGTTACGACATCCAGAACACTGAAGCTTTCTTT; CDR3aa: CASSYDIQNTEAFF
j_gene: TRBJ1-2; v_gene: TRBV27; abundance: .; d_gene: TRBD1; CDR3nt: TGTGCCAGCAGTCACTTCCTCGGGACAGATACTAACTATGGCTACACCTTC; CDR3aa: CASSHFLGTDTNYGYTF
j_gene: TRBJ2-1; v_gene: TRBV15; abundance: .; d_gene: .; CDR3nt: TGTGCCACCAGCAGAGCCAGGGACTTCTACAATGAGCAGTTCTTC; CDR3aa: CATSRARDFYNEQFF
j_gene: TRBJ1-1; v_gene: TRBV5-5; abundance: .; d_gene: TRBD1; CDR3nt: TGTGCCAGCAGCTTGGACCAGGACAGGGGAAGTGAAGCTTTCTTT; CDR3aa: CASSLDQDRGSEAFF
j_gene: TRBJ2-3; v_gene: TRBV12-5; abundance: once; d_gene: TRBD1; CDR3nt: TGTGCTAGTGGTTCCGAACAGGGGGCAGATACGCAGTATTTT; CDR3aa: CASGSEQGADTQYF
j_gene: TRBJ1-2; v_gene: TRBV19; abundance: .; d_gene: .; CDR3nt: TGTGCCAGTAGTGCCCCGGCGACACACTATGGCTACACCTTC; CDR3aa: CASSAPATHYGYTF
j_gene: TRBJ1-1; v_gene: TRBV5-4; abundance: .; d_gene: .; CDR3nt: TGTGCCAGCAGCTCTTCAGGGGACGGCACTGAAGCTTTCTTT; CDR3aa: CASSSSGDGTEAFF
j_gene: TRBJ2-2; v_gene: TRBV15; abundance: .; d_gene: .; CDR3nt: TGTGCCACCGGCGGCGCGAACACCGGGGAGCTGTTTTTT; CDR3aa: CATGGANTGELFF
j_gene: TRBJ1-5; v_gene: TRBV18; abundance: .; d_gene: .; CDR3nt: TGTGCCAGCTCAGAGGTACAGGGTATCGGTCAGCCCCAGCATTTT; CDR3aa: CASSEVQGIGQPQHF
j_gene: TRBJ1-1; v_gene: TRBV11-3; abundance: .; d_gene: .; CDR3nt: TGTGCCAGCAGCTTCGAAGCGGGTGGGCAAGGGGAAGCTTTCTTT; CDR3aa: CASSFEAGGQGEAFF
j_gene: TRBJ2-1; v_gene: TRBV11-1; abundance: .; d_gene: TRBD1; CDR3nt: TGTGCCAGCAGTCCCGGGACAGGAAGGGGCAATGAGCAGTTCTTC; CDR3aa: CASSPGTGRGNEQFF
j_gene: TRBJ1-5; v_gene: TRBV5-1; abundance: .; d_gene: .; CDR3nt: TGCGCCAGCAGCTTAACAGGAAATCCAATGTGGCCCCAGCATTTT; CDR3aa: CASSLTGNPMWPQHF
j_gene: TRBJ2-7; v_gene: TRBV6-5; abundance: .; d_gene: TRBD1; CDR3nt: TGTGCCAGCAGTCGGACAGGGGTCGGCGAGCAGTACTTC; CDR3aa: CASSRTGVGEQYF
j_gene: TRBJ1-2; v_gene: TRBV7-2; abundance: .; d_gene: TRBD1; CDR3nt: TGTGCCAGCAGCTCCTTACCCCGGGACAGGCCCTATGGCTACACCTTC; CDR3aa: CASSSLPRDRPYGYTF
j_gene: TRBJ1-1; v_gene: TRBV7-8; abundance: .; d_gene: .; CDR3nt: TGTGCCAGCAGCCTGACAGGACGTCGAGGAACTGAAGCTTTCTTT; CDR3aa: CASSLTGRRGTEAFF
j_gene: TRBJ2-7; v_gene: TRBV4-2; abundance: .; d_gene: .; CDR3nt: TGTGCCAGCAGCCAAGATTTGGCGGGGTCATCCTACGAGCAGTACTTC; CDR3aa: CASSQDLAGSSYEQYF
j_gene: TRBJ2-5; v_gene: TRBV5-4; abundance: .; d_gene: .; CDR3nt: TGTGCCAGCAGCTCTGGTGGCAGCCAAGAGACCCAGTACTTC; CDR3aa: CASSSGGSQETQYF
j_gene: TRBJ1-5; v_gene: TRBV3-1/TRBV3-2; abundance: .; d_gene: .; CDR3nt: TGTGCCAGCAGCCAAGATAGGAGTCAGCCCCAACATTTT; CDR3aa: CASSQDRSQPQHF
j_gene: TRBJ1-6; v_gene: TRBV5-1; abundance: once; d_gene: .; CDR3nt: TGCGCCAGCAGCTCTTTGGGCAGTTATAATTCACCCCTCCACTTT; CDR3aa: CASSSLGSYNSPLHF
j_gene: TRBJ1-1; v_gene: TRBV2; abundance: .; d_gene: .; CDR3nt: TGTGCCAGCAGTCTCTCCGCGACTTCGAACACTGAAGCTTTCTTT; CDR3aa: CASSLSATSNTEAFF
j_gene: TRBJ2-6; v_gene: TRBV9; abundance: .; d_gene: .; CDR3nt: TGTGCCAGCACCAGTGGCTCTGGGGCCAACGTCCTGACTTTC; CDR3aa: CASTSGSGANVLTF
j_gene: TRBJ1-2; v_gene: TRBV28; abundance: .; d_gene: TRBD1; CDR3nt: TGTGCCAGCAGTCGACAGGGGATGGGTGGCTACACCTTC; CDR3aa: CASSRQGMGGYTF
j_gene: TRBJ1-1; v_gene: TRBV7-9; abundance: .; d_gene: .; CDR3nt: TGTGCCAGCAGCTTTACAGGGAGGGGAGCTTTCTTT; CDR3aa: CASSFTGRGAFF
j_gene: TRBJ2-7; v_gene: TRBV12-3/TRBV12-4; abundance: .; d_gene: TRBD2; CDR3nt: TGTGCCAGCGCCGACTTCGGGGGGAGCGAGCAGTACTTC; CDR3aa: CASADFGGSEQYF
j_gene: TRBJ1-2; v_gene: TRBV2; abundance: .; d_gene: TRBD1; CDR3nt: TGTGCCAGCAGCTTCGATACGGGACAGGGGGCTATTAACTATGGCTACACCTTC; CDR3aa: CASSFDTGQGAINYGYTF
j_gene: TRBJ2-3; v_gene: TRBV9; abundance: .; d_gene: TRBD2; CDR3nt: TGTGCCAGCAGCCCGGCCGGCGGGAGGACAGATACGCAGTATTTT; CDR3aa: CASSPAGGRTDTQYF
j_gene: TRBJ2-1; v_gene: TRBV9; abundance: .; d_gene: TRBD2; CDR3nt: TGTGCCAGCAGCTCGAGGGGACTAGCCTACAATGAGCAGTTCTTC; CDR3aa: CASSSRGLAYNEQFF
j_gene: TRBJ2-1; v_gene: TRBV28; abundance: .; d_gene: .; CDR3nt: TGTGCCAGCAGTTGGGCGACCTCCTACAATGAGCAGTTCTTC; CDR3aa: CASSWATSYNEQFF
j_gene: TRBJ2-1; v_gene: TRBV27; abundance: .; d_gene: .; CDR3nt: TGTGCCAGCAGTCCGGGACTCCTCCTTACCCACAATGAGCAGTTCTTC; CDR3aa: CASSPGLLLTHNEQFF
j_gene: TRBJ2-5; v_gene: TRBV10-2; abundance: .; d_gene: .; CDR3nt: TGCGCCAGCAGTTTGAACTTACAAGAGACCCAGTACTTC; CDR3aa: CASSLNLQETQYF
j_gene: TRBJ1-6; v_gene: TRBV4-1; abundance: .; d_gene: .; CDR3nt: TGCGCCAGCAGCCAAGATAACGGGAATTCACCCCTCCACTTT; CDR3aa: CASSQDNGNSPLHF
j_gene: TRBJ1-3; v_gene: TRBV9; abundance: .; d_gene: .; CDR3nt: TGTGCCAGCAGCCTCAATCTACAGGGATCTGGAAACACCATATATTTT; CDR3aa: CASSLNLQGSGNTIYF
j_gene: TRBJ1-2; v_gene: TRBV10-3; abundance: .; d_gene: TRBD1; CDR3nt: TGTGCCATCAGTTTTTTTCCGAGGACAGGGGATGACTATGGCTACACCTTC; CDR3aa: CAISFFPRTGDDYGYTF
j_gene: TRBJ2-1; v_gene: TRBV3-1/TRBV3-2; abundance: few; d_gene: .; CDR3nt: TGTGCCAGCAGCCACGCAGGTAGGAATGAGCAGTTCTTC; CDR3aa: CASSHAGRNEQFF
j_gene: TRBJ2-7; v_gene: TRBV7-6; abundance: .; d_gene: TRBD2; CDR3nt: TGTGCCAGCAGCTTAGGGACTAGCGGTTCTTACGAGCAGTACTTC; CDR3aa: CASSLGTSGSYEQYF
j_gene: TRBJ2-2; v_gene: TRBV2; abundance: .; d_gene: .; CDR3nt: TGTGCCAGCATGGCGGGAAGGGCGGTCGGGGAGCTGTTTTTT; CDR3aa: CASMAGRAVGELFF
j_gene: TRBJ1-6; v_gene: TRBV5-4; abundance: .; d_gene: .; CDR3nt: TGTGCCAGCAGCTTGGCCTCAGGGCAGGGTTCCTATAATTCACCCCTCCACTTT; CDR3aa: CASSLASGQGSYNSPLHF
j_gene: TRBJ2-5; v_gene: TRBV11-2; abundance: .; d_gene: TRBD1; CDR3nt: TGTGCCAGCAGGTGGGGACAGCAAGAGACCCAGTACTTC; CDR3aa: CASRWGQQETQYF
j_gene: TRBJ1-2; v_gene: TRBV11-2; abundance: once; d_gene: .; CDR3nt: TGTGCCAGCAGCTTCCGACTCAGGGGCGCCTTTAACTATGGCTACACCTTC; CDR3aa: CASSFRLRGAFNYGYTF
j_gene: TRBJ2-7; v_gene: TRBV19; abundance: .; d_gene: .; CDR3nt: TGTGCCAGTAGCTCGAGCTCCTACGAGCAGTACTTC; CDR3aa: CASSSSSYEQYF
j_gene: TRBJ2-7; v_gene: TRBV5-1; abundance: .; d_gene: TRBD1; CDR3nt: TGCGCCAGCAGTTTACAGGGGGACTACGAGCAGTACTTC; CDR3aa: CASSLQGDYEQYF
j_gene: TRBJ1-6; v_gene: TRBV24-1; abundance: .; d_gene: .; CDR3nt: TGTGCCACCAGTGATTTTTGCGCCAGGGGTCCTTCACCCCTCCACTTT; CDR3aa: CATSDFCARGPSPLHF
j_gene: TRBJ1-5; v_gene: TRBV28; abundance: .; d_gene: .; CDR3nt: TGTGCCAGCAGTTTATACGGGTATGAAAACAATCAGCCCCAGCATTTT; CDR3aa: CASSLYGYENNQPQHF
j_gene: TRBJ2-7; v_gene: TRBV19; abundance: .; d_gene: .; CDR3nt: TGTGCCAGTACCATTGGGGTTACAGGGATAAACGAGCAGTACTTC; CDR3aa: CASTIGVTGINEQYF
j_gene: TRBJ2-6; v_gene: TRBV5-1; abundance: .; d_gene: .; CDR3nt: TGCGCCAGCAGCTTGATATGGCCCCTTTCTGGGGCCAACGTCCTGACTTTC; CDR3aa: CASSLIWPLSGANVLTF
j_gene: TRBJ1-6; v_gene: TRBV18; abundance: .; d_gene: .; CDR3nt: TGTGCCAGCTCCACCAGGTCGGGAGGGGAATATCCCCTCCACTTT; CDR3aa: CASSTRSGGEYPLHF
j_gene: TRBJ2-2; v_gene: TRBV7-8; abundance: .; d_gene: TRBD1; CDR3nt: TGTGCCAGCAGCTTATTTTGGGACAGCGACACCGGGGAGCTGTTTTTT; CDR3aa: CASSLFWDSDTGELFF
j_gene: TRBJ1-5; v_gene: TRBV5-8; abundance: once; d_gene: TRBD1; CDR3nt: TGTGCCAGCAGCTTGGGACAGGGGAAGGGTCAGCCCCAGCATTTT; CDR3aa: CASSLGQGKGQPQHF
j_gene: TRBJ2-1; v_gene: TRBV5-4; abundance: .; d_gene: TRBD2; CDR3nt: TGTGCCAGCAGCTTCGGACTAGCGGGAGAGTATGAGCAGTTCTTC; CDR3aa: CASSFGLAGEYEQFF
j_gene: TRBJ2-1; v_gene: TRBV4-2; abundance: .; d_gene: TRBD2; CDR3nt: TGTGCCAGCAGCCAAGTCCTAGCGGGAGGGACCGAGCAGTTCTTC; CDR3aa: CASSQVLAGGTEQFF
j_gene: TRBJ2-5; v_gene: TRBV5-4; abundance: once; d_gene: .; CDR3nt: TGTGCCAGCAGCTTGATAACCGAGCAAGAGACCCAGTACTTC; CDR3aa: CASSLITEQETQYF
j_gene: TRBJ1-1; v_gene: TRBV6-5; abundance: .; d_gene: .; CDR3nt: TGTGCCAGCAGTTACGGGAGCGGGCTGAACACTGAAGCTTTCTTT; CDR3aa: CASSYGSGLNTEAFF